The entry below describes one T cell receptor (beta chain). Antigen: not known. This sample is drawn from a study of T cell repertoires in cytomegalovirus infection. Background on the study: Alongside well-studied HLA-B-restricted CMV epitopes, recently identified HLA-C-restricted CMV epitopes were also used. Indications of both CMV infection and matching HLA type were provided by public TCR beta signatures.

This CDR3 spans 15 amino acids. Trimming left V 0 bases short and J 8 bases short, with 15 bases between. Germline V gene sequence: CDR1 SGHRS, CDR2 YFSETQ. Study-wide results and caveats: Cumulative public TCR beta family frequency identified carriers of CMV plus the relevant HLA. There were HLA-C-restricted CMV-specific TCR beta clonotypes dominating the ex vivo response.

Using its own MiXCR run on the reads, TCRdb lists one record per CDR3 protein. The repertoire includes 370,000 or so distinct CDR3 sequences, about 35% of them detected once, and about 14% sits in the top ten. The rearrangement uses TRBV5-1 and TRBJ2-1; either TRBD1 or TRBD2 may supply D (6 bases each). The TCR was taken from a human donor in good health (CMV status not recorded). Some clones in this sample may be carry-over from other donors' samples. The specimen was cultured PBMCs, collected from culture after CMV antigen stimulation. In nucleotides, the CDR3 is TGCGCCAGCAGCTTGGTGGGGGGCCGCGGAGATGAGCAGTTCTTC. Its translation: CASSLVGGRGDEQFF. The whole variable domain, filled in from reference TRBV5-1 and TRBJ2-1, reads KAGVTQTPRYLIKTRGQQVTLSCSPISGHRSVSWYQQTPGQGLQFLFEYFSETQRNKGNFPGRFSGRQFSNSRSEMNVSTLELGDSALYLCASSLVGGRGDEQFFGPGTRLTVL.